The 17 T cell receptor beta chains below come from one sample, sequenced in a study of T cells in Graves' hyperthyroidism and ophthalmopathy. The source material, RNA transcripts, was used to amplify TCR beta CDR3 regions. The primer set for the first-round RT-PCR of the TCR CDR3 was HTBI. TCRdb passed the multiplex PCR reads through MiXCR, listing each CDR3 protein once. The data contain 300,000 to 350,000 distinct CDR3 sequences, approximately 15% of them seen just once; the ten biggest clones take up under 30%. Sequenced input: blood. Receptor source: a woman in her thirties with Graves' hyperthyroidism.

The sample holds a few counts of this clonotype. The junction shows a germline mismatch at one end, possibly a read error. V is TRBV6-2 or TRBV6-3 and J is TRBJ2-5; D might be TRBD2 (6 bases). The V gene's germline CDR1 is MNHEY and CDR2 SVGEGT. The CDR3 runs to 14 residues. DNA of the CDR3: TGTGCCAGCGGTTACTCGCGGGGCTCAGAGACCCAGTACTTC. Amino acid sequence: CASGYSRGSETQYF.

This clonotype came up once. A read error is possible here, since a much larger clone lies one base away. V usage is TRBV24-1 and J usage is TRBJ2-5; D uncertain. The V gene lost 9 bases and the J gene lost 2 bases, with 15 bases spanning the gap. CDR3 size: 14 residues. Looked up from germline, CDR1 is KGHDR and CDR2 is SFDVKD. The CDR3: CATEEIGQQETQYF. The CDR3 region has the DNA TGTGCCACCGAAGAGATCGGCCAGCAAGAGACCCAGTACTTC.

This clonotype appeared many times. This chain uses TRBV2 with TRBJ1-2, with D possibly matching TRBD1 (5 bases). The V gene lost 6 bases and the J gene lost 6 bases, with 8 bases spanning the gap. The CDR3 totals 11 residues. The germline CDR1 and CDR2 sequences are SNHLY and FYNNEI. CDR3 sequence reads: CASRVGDGYTF. The CDR3 region has the DNA TGTGCCAGCAGAGTGGGGGATGGCTACACCTTC.

In its sample, this clonotype was seen many times. V is TRBV27 and J is TRBJ1-5; perhaps TRBD1 as D (6 bases). The germline V and J ends were trimmed by 5 bases and 4 bases, with 21 bases remaining between them. This CDR3 region has 17 residues. Germline CDR1 MNHEY, CDR2 SMNVEV (reference sequence). CDR3 residues: CASSTIPTGNGNQPQHF. DNA for the CDR3: TGTGCCAGCAGTACCATCCCTACAGGGAATGGAAATCAGCCCCAGCATTTT.

This clonotype was picked up a small number of times. CDR3 region: CAIPVGGYTF. The CDR3 coding sequence is TGTGCCATCCCGGTGGGTGGCTACACCTTC. The genes are TRBV27 and TRBJ1-2; D is uncertain. CDR1 is MNHEY, CDR2 SMNVEV, per germline (reference sequence). The CDR3 extends over 10 amino acids. The ends were cut back, 10 bases at V and 7 bases at J, with 10 bases in the middle.

This clonotype was recorded at least ten times. V gene TRBV28 combines with J gene TRBJ1-1; D unresolved. V lost 5 bases, J lost 0 bases, and 16 bases lay in between. This CDR3 is built from 16 residues. Germline CDR1 MDHEN, CDR2 SYDVKM. CDR3 DNA sequence: TGTGCCAGCAGTCCCGGACTGACCTTGATGAACACTGAAGCTTTCTTT. It is translated as CASSPGLTLMNTEAFF.

This clonotype appeared many times. This chain links TRBV19 with TRBJ1-1; unclear D gene. Germline V gene data show CDR1 as LNHDA and CDR2 as SQIVND (reference sequence). The CDR3 spans 14 residues. V was trimmed by 0 bases and J by 6 bases, leaving 11 bases between them. CDR3 sequence: CASSIDRRGAEAFF. DNA for the CDR3: TGTGCCAGTAGTATAGATAGACGTGGGGCTGAAGCTTTCTTT.

The CDR3 spells CAWNWGTDTQYF. CDR3 nucleotide sequence: TGTGCCTGGAATTGGGGCACAGATACGCAGTATTTT. V and J are TRBV30 and TRBJ2-3; D not certain. CDR1 is GTSNPN, CDR2 SVGIG, per germline (reference sequence). The CDR3 sequence is 12 residues long. With 4 bases removed from V and 1 base from J, the gap between germline ends came to 6 bases.

This chain links TRBV25-1 with TRBJ2-4; unclear D gene. Germline-derived CDR1 and CDR2 are MGHDK and SYGVNS. The germline V and J ends were trimmed by 4 bases and 6 bases, with 4 bases remaining between them. The CDR3 has 11 amino acids. CDR3 amino acids: CASSVLNIQYF. CDR3 DNA sequence: TGTGCCAGCAGTGTTTTAAACATTCAGTACTTC.

This clonotype was counted between two and nine times. The chain carries TRBV9 and TRBJ2-3, with TRBD1 as a possible D gene (5 bases). CDR1 is SGDLS and CDR2 is YYNGEE in the germline V gene. V lost 0 bases to trimming and J lost 5 bases, with 13 bases between them. The CDR3 is 15 amino acids. This CDR3 is CASSVVGRAGDTQYF. CDR3 in DNA: TGTGCCAGCAGCGTAGTTGGCAGGGCAGGAGATACGCAGTATTTT.

This clonotype was seen at least ten times. The chain is built from TRBV27 and TRBJ2-1, with D possibly TRBD1 on 6 matching bases. The CDR3 has 15 residues. The ends were cut back, 6 bases at V and 5 bases at J, with 17 bases in the middle. The germline V gene encodes CDR1 MNHEY and CDR2 SMNVEV (reference sequence). The CDR3 region has the DNA TGTGCCAGCAGCCTCTCAGGGGTAGTGAACAATGAGCAGTTCTTC. It specifies CASSLSGVVNNEQFF.

This clonotype was seen only a few times. Here the CDR3 reads CSLRDSTEAFF. In DNA, the CDR3 is TGCAGTCTCCGGGACAGCACTGAAGCTTTCTTT. The rearrangement uses TRBV20-1 and TRBJ1-1, with 7 bases fitting TRBD1. CDR1 DFQATT and CDR2 SNEGSKA come from the germline V gene (reference sequence). V dropped 8 bases and J dropped 4; count of bases not matched to a gene: 4. The CDR3 contains 11 residues.

There are many counts of this clonotype. The chain links TRBV28 to TRBJ2-5, with D possibly matching TRBD2 (5 bases). Trimming pared 1 base from V and 3 bases from J, leaving 12 bases between. This CDR3 spans 15 amino acids. CDR1 MDHEN and CDR2 SYDVKM come from the germline V gene. The CDR3 is CASSLSSDSKETQYF. CDR3 in DNA: TGTGCCAGCAGTTTATCCTCGGACTCGAAAGAGACCCAGTACTTC.

The CDR3 DNA is TGTGCCAGCAGTTACGGCAAGGGGGGAGATCAGCCCCAGCATTTT. Its protein is CASSYGKGGDQPQHF. V is TRBV6-5 and J is TRBJ1-5; D perhaps matches TRBD1 (6 bases). CDR3 length: 15 amino acids. Germline V lookup: CDR1 MNHEY, CDR2 SVGAGI. The V gene lost 2 bases and the J gene lost 5 bases, with 13 bases spanning the gap.

This clonotype was counted many times. The chain recombines TRBV7-8 with TRBJ2-2; 11 bases are a match to TRBD1. CDR3 length equals 13 residues. V gave up 7 bases and J gave up 6 bases; unmatched junction bases: 1. CDR1 and CDR2 (germline): SGHVS, FQNEAQ. The DNA for the CDR3 is TGTGCCAGCATGGGACAGGGGGCCGGGGAGCTGTTTTTT. As protein: CASMGQGAGELFF.

The table lists this clonotype with a few counts. This rearrangement joins TRBV20-1 to TRBJ2-1, with D maybe TRBD2 (6 bases). The CDR3 has 14 amino acids. Germline CDR1 reads DFQATT; CDR2 reads SNEGSKA (reference sequence). Trimming removed 5 bases from V and 6 bases from J, with 17 bases in between. The CDR3 DNA reads as TGCAGTGCTGGGCAATCCGGGACTTTCAATGAGCAGTTCTTC. Its translation: CSAGQSGTFNEQFF.

Points on this clonotype: A much larger clonotype is one base distant, so this may be a read error. The V gene is TRBV9, the J gene TRBJ2-2; TRBD2 might be the D (5 bases). This CDR3 is built from 16 residues. CDR1 is SGDLS and CDR2 is YYNGEE in the germline V gene. CDR3 protein: CASSVGSHENTGELLF. CDR3 sequence (DNA): TGTGCCAGCAGCGTAGGATCCCACGAGAACACCGGGGAGCTGCTTTTT.